The TCR beta chain under discussion was sequenced for a study of cytomegalovirus exposure and HLA in healthy donors. Primers included in the PCR were 60 Vbeta and 13 Jbeta primers. The table came from immunoSEQ multiplex PCR; TCRdb's copy has only in-frame clones and leaves some out. The sample lists some 200,000 clones, approximately 84% occurring once. This CDR3 spans 16 amino acids. Germline V gives CDR1 LGHNT, CDR2 FRNRAP. Trimming shortened V by 0 bases and J by 3 bases, and 12 bases separated the two germline ends. The origin of this receptor is a man between 50 and 59 years old in good health and CMV-seronegative. The rearrangement uses TRBV12-5 and TRBJ1-5; weak D call: TRBD1 (6 bases). The sequenced sample was PBMCs. In DNA form, the CDR3 reads TGTGCTAGTGGTTTGGTTCGGGGGGCCGTCAATCAGCCCCAGCATTTT. Translation: CASGLVRGAVNQPQHF.